The rows below give T cell receptor beta chains drawn from one sample of a study of T cells in Graves' hyperthyroidism and ophthalmopathy. TCRdb reprocessed the multiplex PCR reads via MiXCR and lists one record per CDR3 protein. This sample has about 200,000 distinct CDR3 sequences, with roughly 17% found just once. Sample: blood. Source of these receptors: a woman in her forties or fifties with Graves' hyperthyroidism. Both conserved end residues are part of each CDR3. A D gene is named only where the DNA matches it firmly. Some rows mark clone size as missing; the rest say once, few, many or name a class of expanded clone.

clone_size j_call d_call v_call cdr3_aa cdr3_nt
- TRBJ2-7 TRBD1 TRBV20-1 CSASRDRRYHEQYF TGCAGTGCTAGCCGGGACAGGCGTTACCACGAGCAGTACTTC
many TRBJ2-3 TRBD2 TRBV11-3 CASSPAGGLDTQYF TGTGCCAGCAGCCCAGCGGGAGGATTAGATACGCAGTATTTT
many TRBJ2-7 TRBD1 TRBV5-1 CASSVGQASDEQYF TGCGCCAGCAGCGTGGGACAGGCCAGCGACGAGCAGTACTTC
many TRBJ2-7 TRBD1 TRBV18 CASSPVTGSSYEQYF TGTGCCAGCTCACCGGTGACAGGGAGCTCCTACGAGCAGTACTTC
many TRBJ2-5 - TRBV20-1 CSAGPGLAQETQYF TGCAGTGCTGGGCCGGGACTGGCCCAAGAGACCCAGTACTTC
few TRBJ1-2 - TRBV4-1 CASSQGEGANYGYTF TGCGCCAGCAGCCAAGGCGAGGGGGCTAACTATGGCTACACCTTC
- TRBJ2-1 TRBD1 TRBV6-1 CASRLGTGSHNEQFF TGTGCCAGCAGATTAGGGACAGGGTCCCACAATGAGCAGTTCTTC
few TRBJ1-5 - TRBV12-3/TRBV12-4 CASSLFGSSNQPQHF TGTGCCAGCAGTTTATTTGGCAGCTCTAATCAGCCCCAGCATTTT
many TRBJ1-1 - TRBV9 CASSVDVGNTEAFF TGTGCCAGCAGCGTAGATGTTGGGAACACTGAAGCTTTCTTT
many TRBJ1-1 - TRBV3-1 CASTSQGEAFF TGTGCCAGCACCTCCCAAGGAGAGGCTTTCTTT
few TRBJ1-1 TRBD1 TRBV18 CASSGTGAVFGAFF TGTGCCAGCTCGGGGACAGGGGCGGTTTTTGGAGCTTTCTTT